The 5 T cell receptor beta chains listed next were all sequenced from one sample in a study of shared clonotypes between healthy human individuals. The assay was immunoSEQ multiplex PCR, and TCRdb's table has in-frame clones only and misses some. The data hold about 380,000 clones, with roughly 96% observed a single time. Sample: memory CD8+ T cells sorted from blood. As to subset: CD45RO+ cells pooled with CCR7-negative TemRA cells. Receptors originate from a young man in good health.

The chain is built from TRBV30 and TRBJ1-5, with a possible D match to TRBD1 (6 bases). The CDR3 is 14 amino acids. From germline, CDR1 is GTSNPN and CDR2 SVGIG (reference sequence). V was pared by 1 base and J by 2 bases, with 9 bases between. CDR3 residues: CAWSGRGGNQPQHF. The CDR3 bases are TGTGCCTGGAGTGGCAGGGGTGGCAATCAGCCCCAGCATTTT.

This sequence joins TRBV6-5 and TRBJ2-5; a possible D gene is TRBD1 (6 bases). CDR1 MNHEY and CDR2 SVGAGI come from the germline V gene. Trimming left V 6 bases short and J 2 bases short, with 13 bases between. This CDR3 spans 14 amino acids. The CDR3 DNA sequence: TGTGCCAGCAGCCTCGGGCAGGGGCAAGAGACCCAGTACTTC. As protein: CASSLGQGQETQYF.

The gene calls are TRBV9 and TRBJ2-1, with unresolved D. The CDR3 runs to 12 residues. The germline CDR1 and CDR2 sequences are SGDLS and YYNGEE. Trimming left V 3 bases short and J 8 bases short, with 9 bases between. CDR3 loop: CASSGRRHEQFF. The DNA for the CDR3 is TGTGCCAGCAGCGGTCGAAGGCATGAGCAGTTCTTC.

J is TRBJ2-3 and V is TRBV14; TRBD2 matches 11 bases. J gave up 0 bases and V 1 base, and 0 bases lay outside the gene matches. Per germline, CDR1 SGHDN and CDR2 FVKESK. The CDR3 is 16 residues long. CDR3 DNA sequence: TGTGCCAGCAGCCAAGGGACTAGCGGGAGCACAGATACGCAGTATTTT. As protein: CASSQGTSGSTDTQYF.

The J gene is TRBJ1-2, the V gene TRBV6-4; TRBD1 might be the D (6 bases). Deletions cut 6 bases from V and 7 bases from J, with 18 bases between. This CDR3 is 14 amino acids long. Germline V gene lookup returns CDR1 MRHNA and CDR2 SNTAGT. The CDR3 reads CASSLTTTGAGYTF. In nucleotides, the CDR3 is TGTGCCAGCAGCCTCACTACGACAGGCGCTGGCTACACCTTC.